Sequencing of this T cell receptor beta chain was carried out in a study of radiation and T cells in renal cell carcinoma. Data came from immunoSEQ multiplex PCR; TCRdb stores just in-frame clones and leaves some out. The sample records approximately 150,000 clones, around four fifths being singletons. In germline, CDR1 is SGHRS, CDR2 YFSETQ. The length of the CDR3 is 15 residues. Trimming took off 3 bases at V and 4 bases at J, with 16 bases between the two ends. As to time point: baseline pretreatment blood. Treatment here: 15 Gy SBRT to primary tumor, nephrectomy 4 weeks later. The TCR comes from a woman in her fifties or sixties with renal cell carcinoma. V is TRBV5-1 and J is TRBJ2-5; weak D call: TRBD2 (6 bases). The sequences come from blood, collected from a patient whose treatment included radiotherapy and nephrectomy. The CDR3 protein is CASSSYGGGVETQYF. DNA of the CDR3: TGCGCCAGCAGCTCTTACGGGGGTGGTGTAGAGACCCAGTACTTC.